This TCR beta chain emerged from a study of low-dose radiotherapy and immunotherapy resistance in tumors (dated by TCRdb to between 2021 and 2024). Regarding the research as a whole: Cohort 1 received 0.5 Gy per fraction every 2 weeks, with a prescribed total PTV dose of 6.5 Gy. For Cohort 2, the dose was 1 Gy per fraction given every two weeks, adding up to 13 Gy in total across 26 weeks. Patients were given nivolumab as a 240 mg flat dose every two weeks and ipilimumab at 1 mg/kg every six weeks, with both drugs delivered intravenously. Cyclophosphamide 200 mg/m2 was given intravenously every two weeks, one day before each radiation and immunotherapy administration. Starting on cycle 1 day 1, patients took 300 mg of aspirin by mouth once daily for four cycles. Trial participants were not randomized into treatment groups. Eight patients were included in the translational analysis, namely three from the first dose cohort plus the first five from the second dose cohort.

This clonotype occurred many times. It has no known antigen specificity. Base qualities were left out, and no much larger clone turns up one base away. The CDR3, cysteine through phenylalanine, is 15 amino acids long. The entry retains the CDR3 DNA only, 45 bases that are in frame from base 1. Looking up the germline V gene (reference sequence) yields CDR1 SEHNR and CDR2 FQNEAQ. For this chain, trimming is 6 bases at the V end and 4 bases at the J end, and the number of junction bases without a gene match is 7. The sample's time point label, in plain terms: before trial treatment. The donors came from RACIN, which was a single-arm phase I dose-escalation trial that paired nivolumab and ipilimumab with aspirin, low-dose cyclophosphamide and low-dose radiotherapy. Eligible patients had advanced, TIL-negative solid tumors. First-strand cDNA was synthesized using Superscript III and a set of TRAV- and TRBV-specific primers, so that both TCRalpha and TCRbeta chains were covered. TCRs were amplified with Phusion for 15 to 20 PCR cycles using a constant-region primer together with the adapter attached to the V primers. The isolated mRNA was amplified using the MessageAmp II aRNA Amplification Kit, with in vitro transcription performed for roughly 15 hours at 37 degrees C. mRNA for TCR sequencing was isolated with the Dynabeads mRNA DIRECT Purification Kit. A second approximately 25-cycle Phusion PCR added indexed Illumina adapters, and products were purified with AMPure XP beads. Deep sequencing of the TCRalpha and TCRbeta libraries was carried out on an Illumina MiniSeq instrument. The original methods were these. Custom Perl scripts pooled TCR sequences encoding the same protein, removed out-of-frame sequences and computed each clonotype's abundance. Any TCR sequence supported by only a single read was excluded from analysis. The metrics used to describe the repertoires included Shannon entropy, Gini index, clonality, richness, and the frequency of TCRs shared between repertoires. TCRdb cleaned the public reads at Q25 with fastp, built clones with MiXCR and kept in-frame beta chains. Rows are combined by CDR3 protein, so each entry shows the most common genes and DNA. TCRdb's processing, not the study's, gives the V and J calls here. The sample table shows fewer than 95,000 distinct CDR3 sequences, and just under 9.5% are seen once. The top ten hold about 1% of the sample.

The rearranged segments are TRBV7-9 and TRBJ1-5, and 9 bases in between align with TRBD1. This sequence was found in a male donor with prostate cancer. The input for sequencing was PBMCs, taken before treatment. The bases read TGTGCCAGCAGTCGGACCGGGACAGGGAATCAGCCCCAGCATTTT. Translated, it reads CASSRTGTGNQPQHF.